The 20 T cell receptor beta chains below all came from one sample that was sequenced in a study of T cells after yellow fever vaccination. From the 5' RACE reads, TCRdb called clonotypes with MiXCR, one entry per CDR3 protein. The data hold about 240,000 distinct CDR3 sequences, with more than 3.5% observed a single time. Sequencing was performed on PBMCs, taken 15 days after the yellow fever booster vaccination. The receptors stem from a man younger than 35 who received the YFV17D yellow fever vaccine.

This clonotype was found many times. The chain uses TRBV5-6 and TRBJ2-1; the D is unclear. Trimming stripped 4 bases from V and 5 bases from J, with 7 bases between. In germline, CDR1 is SGHDT, CDR2 YYEEEE. The CDR3 is 12 amino acids. Here the CDR3 DNA reads TGTGCCAGCAGCGTCGACCACAATGAGCAGTTCTTC. This translates into CASSVDHNEQFF.

This clonotype was recorded at least ten times. The chain joins TRBV4-3 to TRBJ2-7; no definite D call. The CDR3 has 16 amino acids. Germline V gene lookup returns CDR1 LGHNA and CDR2 YSLEER. The V and J ends lost 1 base and 0 bases respectively, with 13 bases between them. CDR3 bases: TGCGCCAGCAGCCAAGGCGCGGCCGCGAGCTCCTACGAGCAGTACTTC. It is translated as CASSQGAAASSYEQYF.

This clonotype has a count of ten or more. The chain has TRBV30 and TRBJ2-7; no definite D call. Deletions cut 4 bases from V and 5 bases from J, with 12 bases between. The CDR3 is 12 residues long. Per the germline V gene, CDR1 is GTSNPN and CDR2 is SVGIG (reference sequence). The CDR3 region has the DNA TGTGCCTGGATCGACCCTCTTCACGAGCAGTACTTC. Protein: CAWIDPLHEQYF.

This clonotype was seen repeatedly, ten times or more. The V call is TRBV28, the J call TRBJ2-3, with 8 bases aligning to TRBD1. Germline loops: CDR1 MDHEN, CDR2 SYDVKM. With V trimmed by 3 bases and J by 6 bases, 5 bases remained unmatched. This CDR3 contains 14 residues. DNA for the CDR3: TGTGCCAGCAGTTTCTCCGACAGGGGTGATACGCAGTATTTT. This translates into CASSFSDRGDTQYF.

This clonotype was counted at least ten times. The chain joins TRBV15 to TRBJ2-1; D unclear. Germline V gene data show CDR1 as LNHNV and CDR2 as YYDKDF (reference sequence). The V end lost 0 bases, the J end lost 7 bases, and 13 bases lay between the germline ends. This CDR3 has 15 amino acids. The CDR3 nucleotides read TGTGCCACCAGCAGAGATACACCAAGCGTAAATGAGCAGTTCTTC. Its protein is CATSRDTPSVNEQFF.

Concerning this clonotype: Since a much larger clone is just one base distant, this may be a read error. The chain links TRBV15 to TRBJ2-4; D unclear. The CDR3 runs 13 residues. The ends were cut back, 5 bases at V and 8 bases at J, with 13 bases in the middle. CDR1 is LNHNV, CDR2 YYDKDF, per germline (reference sequence). The CDR3 sequence is CATSSGLVYIQYF. The CDR3 region has the DNA TGTGCCACCAGCTCCGGTCTGGTGTACATTCAGTACTTC.

This clonotype was counted many times. CDR3 in DNA: TGTGCCAGCAGCTTGGGAGGGTTGGGCTACACCTTC. It specifies CASSLGGLGYTF. The chain links TRBV7-9 to TRBJ1-2; D gene uncertain. There are 12 residues in the CDR3. Germline V lookup: CDR1 SEHNR, CDR2 FQNEAQ (reference sequence). The ends were cut back, 3 bases at V and 8 bases at J, with 10 bases in the middle.

This clonotype came up many times. The chain joins TRBV6-1 to TRBJ2-3, with 11 bases that match TRBD2. CDR1 and CDR2 (germline): MNHNS, SASEGT. CDR3 length: 16 residues. Germline trimming cut 1 base from V and 6 bases from J; bases unmatched to any gene: 6. CDR3 amino acids: CASSEGSGGAIDTQYF. The CDR3 nucleotides are TGTGCCAGCAGTGAAGGTAGCGGGGGGGCCATCGATACGCAGTATTTT.

This clonotype was seen many times. The chain employs TRBV3-1 and TRBJ1-2; unclear D gene. This CDR3 has 13 amino acids. CDR1 is LGHDT and CDR2 is YNNKEL in the germline V gene (reference sequence). Trimming took 0 bases from V and 6 from J, leaving 8 bases between them. CDR3 bases: TGTGCCAGCAGCCAAGAGGGAGGAGATGGCTACACCTTC. Amino acid sequence: CASSQEGGDGYTF.

This clonotype was observed many times. The rearrangement uses TRBV18 and TRBJ1-2, with TRBD1 as a possible D gene (6 bases). Germline values: CDR1 KGHSH, CDR2 LQKENI. V dropped 3 bases and J dropped 4 bases, with 15 bases sitting between them. The CDR3 is 15 amino acids. The CDR3 spells CASSPRVGQLYGYTF. As DNA, the CDR3 is TGTGCCAGCTCACCTCGGGTAGGACAGCTCTATGGCTACACCTTC.

The chain couples TRBV15 to TRBJ2-1; D gene unclear. V shed 0 bases and J shed 0 bases, with 9 bases lying between them. The CDR3 covers 16 residues. Germline-derived CDR1 and CDR2 are LNHNV and YYDKDF (reference sequence). The CDR3 bases are TGTGCCACCAGCAGAGATGTGCTAGACTCCTACAATGAGCAGTTCTTC. It encodes CATSRDVLDSYNEQFF.

This clonotype has ten or more counts. The chain links TRBV5-1 to TRBJ1-1, with D maybe TRBD1 (6 bases). Trimming stripped 4 bases from V and 3 bases from J, with 22 bases between. Per the germline V gene, CDR1 is SGHRS and CDR2 is YFSETQ. The CDR3 totals 17 residues. CDR3 bases: TGCGCCAGCAGCAAACGAACCCGGACAGAGGAGCACACTGAAGCTTTCTTT. Translating it yields CASSKRTRTEEHTEAFF.

This clonotype was seen repeatedly, ten times or more. V and J are TRBV10-3 and TRBJ1-1; possible D gene TRBD1, 5 bases. CDR1 is ENHRY, CDR2 SYGVKD, per germline. The V end lost 3 bases, the J end lost 3 bases, and 8 bases lay between the germline ends. The CDR3 loop spans 13 amino acids. The CDR3 nucleotides read TGTGCCATCAGTGAAGTCAGGGACACTGAAGCTTTCTTT. It translates to CAISEVRDTEAFF.

This clonotype was observed many times. This chain connects TRBV20-1 to TRBJ2-7; unclear D gene. V was trimmed by 1 base and J by 2 bases, leaving 12 bases between them. The germline gives CDR1 DFQATT, CDR2 SNEGSKA (reference sequence). The CDR3 covers 14 residues. CDR3 coding DNA: TGCAGTGCTAGAGGGGGAACAGAAGCCTACGAGCAGTACTTC. This sequence encodes CSARGGTEAYEQYF.

At least ten counts were recorded for this clonotype. V gene TRBV7-2 combines with J gene TRBJ2-5; D possibly corresponds to TRBD2 (5 bases). This CDR3 region has 14 residues. The germline gives CDR1 SGHTA, CDR2 FQGNSA. V was cut by 1 base and J by 7 bases, with 13 bases left in between. The CDR3 reads CASSLVTGRGTQYF. CDR3 nucleotide sequence: TGTGCCAGCAGCTTAGTTACCGGCCGGGGGACCCAGTACTTC.

Notes on this clonotype: This clone may be a read error of a much larger clone one base away. V gene TRBV7-2 combines with J gene TRBJ2-5; 7 nucleotides line up with TRBD1. The CDR3 spans 14 residues. Germline CDR1 reads SGHTA; CDR2 reads FQGNSA. V shed 8 bases, J shed 5 bases, and the junction held 11 bases outside the gene matches. The CDR3 is CASLENRGSETQYF. The CDR3 nucleotides read TGTGCCAGCCTTGAGAACAGGGGATCGGAGACCCAGTACTTC.

This clonotype has a count of ten or more. This chain uses TRBV7-9 with TRBJ1-6; D unclear. This CDR3 region has 12 residues. Germline V gene lookup returns CDR1 SEHNR and CDR2 FQNEAQ (reference sequence). Trimming took off 5 bases at V and 9 bases at J, with 8 bases between the two ends. CDR3 nucleotide sequence: TGTGCCAGCAGCGCAGCTGGTTCACCCCTCCACTTT. This encodes CASSAAGSPLHF.

This clonotype has a count of ten or more. The chain carries TRBV3-1 and TRBJ1-4; D is uncertain. The CDR3 spans 13 residues. In germline, CDR1 is LGHDT, CDR2 YNNKEL (reference sequence). V was pared by 6 bases and J by 6 bases, with 11 bases between. The CDR3 DNA is TGTGCCAGCAGGACCGGGCCGGATGAAAAACTGTTTTTT. This codes for CASRTGPDEKLFF.

This clonotype was observed at least ten times. The V gene is TRBV7-2, the J gene TRBJ1-4; 7 nucleotides agree with TRBD1. The junction had 5 bases not matched to a gene; V was cut back by 5 bases and J by 8 bases. Germline lookup yields CDR1 SGHTA and CDR2 FQGNSA. The CDR3 contains 13 residues. The CDR3 sequence: CASSRDRAEKLFF. CDR3 sequence (DNA): TGTGCCAGCAGCCGGGACAGAGCCGAAAAACTGTTTTTT.

This clonotype was counted at least ten times. The chain has TRBV20-1 and TRBJ2-3, with 12 bases identical to TRBD2. CDR3 size: 15 residues. V trimming: 6 bases; J trimming: 4 bases; junction bases outside the gene matches: 8. The germline V gene encodes CDR1 DFQATT and CDR2 SNEGSKA (reference sequence). CDR3 sequence: CSAQFGLAGPDTQYF. The CDR3 DNA reads TGCAGTGCCCAATTCGGACTAGCGGGGCCAGATACGCAGTATTTT.